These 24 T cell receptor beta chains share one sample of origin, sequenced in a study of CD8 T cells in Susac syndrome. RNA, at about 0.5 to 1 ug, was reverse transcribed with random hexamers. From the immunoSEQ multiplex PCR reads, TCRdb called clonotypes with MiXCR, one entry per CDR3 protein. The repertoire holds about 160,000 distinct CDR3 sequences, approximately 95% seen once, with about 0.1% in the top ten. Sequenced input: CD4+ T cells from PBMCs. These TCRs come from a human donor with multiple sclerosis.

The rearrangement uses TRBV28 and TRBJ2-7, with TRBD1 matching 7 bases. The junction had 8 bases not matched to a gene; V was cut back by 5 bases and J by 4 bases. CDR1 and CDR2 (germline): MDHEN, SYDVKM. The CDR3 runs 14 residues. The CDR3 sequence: CASSRQGSRYEQYF. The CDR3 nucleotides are TGTGCCAGCAGTCGACAGGGTTCTCGATACGAGCAGTACTTC.

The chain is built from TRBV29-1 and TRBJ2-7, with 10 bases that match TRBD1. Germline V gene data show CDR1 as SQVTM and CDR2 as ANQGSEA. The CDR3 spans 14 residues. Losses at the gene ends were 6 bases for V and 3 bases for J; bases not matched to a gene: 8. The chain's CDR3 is CSVNPGQGFYEQYF. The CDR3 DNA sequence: TGCAGCGTAAATCCGGGACAGGGGTTCTACGAGCAGTACTTC.

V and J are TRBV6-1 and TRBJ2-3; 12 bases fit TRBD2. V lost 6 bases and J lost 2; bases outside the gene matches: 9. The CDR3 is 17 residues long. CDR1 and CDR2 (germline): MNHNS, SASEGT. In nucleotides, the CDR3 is TGTGCCAGCAGCCGATTTGGACTAGCGGGGTCCACAGATACGCAGTATTTT. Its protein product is CASSRFGLAGSTDTQYF.

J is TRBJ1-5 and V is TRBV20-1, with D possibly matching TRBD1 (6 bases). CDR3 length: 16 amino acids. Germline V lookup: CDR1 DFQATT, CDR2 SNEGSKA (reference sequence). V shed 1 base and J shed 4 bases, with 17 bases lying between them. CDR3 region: CSARVRGRGGNQPQHF. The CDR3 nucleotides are TGCAGTGCTAGAGTTCGTGGTAGGGGGGGTAATCAGCCCCAGCATTTT.

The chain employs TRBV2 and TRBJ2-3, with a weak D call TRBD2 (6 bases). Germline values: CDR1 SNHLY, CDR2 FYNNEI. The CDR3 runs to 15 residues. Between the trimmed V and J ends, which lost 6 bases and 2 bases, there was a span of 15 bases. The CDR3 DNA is TGTGCCAGCAGGTGGCGGGACTTATACACAGATACGCAGTATTTT. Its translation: CASRWRDLYTDTQYF.

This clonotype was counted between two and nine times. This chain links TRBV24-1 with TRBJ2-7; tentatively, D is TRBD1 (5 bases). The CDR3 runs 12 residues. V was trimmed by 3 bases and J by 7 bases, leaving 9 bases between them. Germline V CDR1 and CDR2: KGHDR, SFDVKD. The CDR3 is CATSDEKGEQYF. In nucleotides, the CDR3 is TGTGCCACCAGTGATGAGAAGGGGGAGCAGTACTTC.

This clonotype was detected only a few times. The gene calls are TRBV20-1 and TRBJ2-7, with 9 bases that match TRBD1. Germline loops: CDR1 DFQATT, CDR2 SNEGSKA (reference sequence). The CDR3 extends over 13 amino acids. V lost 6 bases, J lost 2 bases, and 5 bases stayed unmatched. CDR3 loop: CSAPGQGAYEQYF. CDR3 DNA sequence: TGCAGTGCCCCGGGACAGGGTGCCTACGAGCAGTACTTC.

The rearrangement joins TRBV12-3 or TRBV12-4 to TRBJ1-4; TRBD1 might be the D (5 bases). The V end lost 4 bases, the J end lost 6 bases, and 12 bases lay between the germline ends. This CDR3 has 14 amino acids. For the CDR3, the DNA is TGTGCCAGCAGTTCCTCCGGGGGGGATGAAAAACTGTTTTTT. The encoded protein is CASSSSGGDEKLFF.

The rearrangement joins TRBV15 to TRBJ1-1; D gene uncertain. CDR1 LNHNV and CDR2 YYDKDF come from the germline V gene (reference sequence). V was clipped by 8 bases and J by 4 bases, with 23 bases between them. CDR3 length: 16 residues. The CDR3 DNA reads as TGTGCCACCCGTCAAACTAAGACCCGACGGGGCACTGAAGCTTTCTTT. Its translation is CATRQTKTRRGTEAFF.

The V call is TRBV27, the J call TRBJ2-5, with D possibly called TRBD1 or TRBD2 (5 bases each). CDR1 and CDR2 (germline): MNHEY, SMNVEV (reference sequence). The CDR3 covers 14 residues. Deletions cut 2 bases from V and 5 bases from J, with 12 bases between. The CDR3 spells CASSLGGRLETQYF. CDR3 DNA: TGTGCCAGCAGTTTAGGGGGTCGCTTGGAGACCCAGTACTTC.

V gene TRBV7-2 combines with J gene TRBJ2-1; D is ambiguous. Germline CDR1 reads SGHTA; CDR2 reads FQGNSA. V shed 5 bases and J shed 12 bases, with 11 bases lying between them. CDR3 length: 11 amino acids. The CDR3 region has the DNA TGTGCCAGCAGCATCCGCTATGGGCAGTTCTTC. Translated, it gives CASSIRYGQFF.

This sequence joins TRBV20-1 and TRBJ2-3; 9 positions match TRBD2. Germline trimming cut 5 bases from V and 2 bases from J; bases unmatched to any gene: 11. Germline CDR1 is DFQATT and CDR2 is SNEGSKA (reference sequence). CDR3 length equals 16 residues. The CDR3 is CSAEHRAGGNTDTQYF. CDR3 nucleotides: TGCAGTGCTGAGCACCGAGCGGGAGGAAACACAGATACGCAGTATTTT.

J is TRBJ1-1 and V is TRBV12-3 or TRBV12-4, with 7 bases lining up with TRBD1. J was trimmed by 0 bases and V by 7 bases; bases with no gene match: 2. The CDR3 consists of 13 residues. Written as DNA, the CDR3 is TGTGCCAGCATGGGACAGATGAACACTGAAGCTTTCTTT. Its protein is CASMGQMNTEAFF.

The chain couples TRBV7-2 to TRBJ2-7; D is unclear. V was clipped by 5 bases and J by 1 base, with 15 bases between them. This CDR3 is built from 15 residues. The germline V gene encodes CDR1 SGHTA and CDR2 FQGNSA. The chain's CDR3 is CASSLVAGASYEQYF. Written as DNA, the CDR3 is TGTGCCAGCAGCCTGGTCGCAGGAGCATCCTACGAGCAGTACTTC.

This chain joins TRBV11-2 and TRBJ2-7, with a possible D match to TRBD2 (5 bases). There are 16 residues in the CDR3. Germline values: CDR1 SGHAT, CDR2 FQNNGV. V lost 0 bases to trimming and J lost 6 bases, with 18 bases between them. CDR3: CASSLDYGGARAEQYF. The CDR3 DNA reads TGTGCCAGCAGCTTAGATTACGGAGGCGCTCGGGCCGAGCAGTACTTC. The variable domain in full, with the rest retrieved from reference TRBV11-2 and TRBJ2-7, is EAGVAQSPRYKIIEKRQSVAFWCNPISGHATLYWYQQILGQGPKLLIQFQNNGVVDDSQLPKDRFSAERLKGVDSTLKIQPAKLEDSAVYLCASSLDYGGARAEQYFGPGTRLTVT.

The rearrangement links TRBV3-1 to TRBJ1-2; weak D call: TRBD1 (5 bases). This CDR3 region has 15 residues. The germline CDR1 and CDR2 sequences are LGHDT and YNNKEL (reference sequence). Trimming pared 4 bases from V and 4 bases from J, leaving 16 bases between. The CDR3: CASSPLRDHAYGYTF. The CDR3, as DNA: TGTGCCAGCAGCCCCCTCCGGGACCACGCCTATGGCTACACCTTC.

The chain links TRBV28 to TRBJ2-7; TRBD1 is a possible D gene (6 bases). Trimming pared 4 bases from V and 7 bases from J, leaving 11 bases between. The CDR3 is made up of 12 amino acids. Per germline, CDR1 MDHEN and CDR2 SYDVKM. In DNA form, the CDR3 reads TGTGCCAGCAGTTCGTACAGGGAAGAGCAGTACTTC. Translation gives CASSSYREEQYF.

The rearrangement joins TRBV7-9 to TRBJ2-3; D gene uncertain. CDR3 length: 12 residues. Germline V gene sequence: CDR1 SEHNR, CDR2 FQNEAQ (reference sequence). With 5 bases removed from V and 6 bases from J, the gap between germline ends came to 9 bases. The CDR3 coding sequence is TGTGCCAGCAGCCTAGAGCTGGATACGCAGTATTTT. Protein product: CASSLELDTQYF.

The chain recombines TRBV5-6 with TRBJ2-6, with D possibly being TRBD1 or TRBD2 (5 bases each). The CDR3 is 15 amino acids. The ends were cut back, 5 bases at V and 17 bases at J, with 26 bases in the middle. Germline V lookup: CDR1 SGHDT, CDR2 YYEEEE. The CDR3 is CASRPNRDGLFGVTF. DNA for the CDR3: TGTGCCAGCAGGCCCAACCGGGACGGCCTGTTCGGGGTGACTTTC.

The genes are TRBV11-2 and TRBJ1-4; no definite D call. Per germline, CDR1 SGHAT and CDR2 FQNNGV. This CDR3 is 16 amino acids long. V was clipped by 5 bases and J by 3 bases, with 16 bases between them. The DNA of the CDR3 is TGTGCCAGCAGCCCCCGGGTATGGCCGCCTAATGAAAAACTGTTTTTT. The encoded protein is CASSPRVWPPNEKLFF.

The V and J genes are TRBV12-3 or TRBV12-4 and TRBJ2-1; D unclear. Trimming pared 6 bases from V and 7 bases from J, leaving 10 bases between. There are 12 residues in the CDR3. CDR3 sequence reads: CASSRLTNEQFF. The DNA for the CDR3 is TGTGCCAGCAGCCGTCTCACAAATGAGCAGTTCTTC.

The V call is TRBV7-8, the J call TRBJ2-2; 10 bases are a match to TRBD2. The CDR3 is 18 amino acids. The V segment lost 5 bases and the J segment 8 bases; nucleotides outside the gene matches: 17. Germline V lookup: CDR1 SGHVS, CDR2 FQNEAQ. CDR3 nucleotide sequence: TGTGCCAGCAGCCAAAAACTCGGCCTAGCGGGAGCTGGGGGGGAGCTGTTTTTT. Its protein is CASSQKLGLAGAGGELFF.

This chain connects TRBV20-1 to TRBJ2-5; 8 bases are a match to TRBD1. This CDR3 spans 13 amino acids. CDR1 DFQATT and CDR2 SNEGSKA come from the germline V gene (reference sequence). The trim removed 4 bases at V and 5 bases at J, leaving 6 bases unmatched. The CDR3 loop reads CSAKGAGGETQYF. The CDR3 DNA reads TGCAGTGCTAAAGGGGCAGGGGGCGAGACCCAGTACTTC.

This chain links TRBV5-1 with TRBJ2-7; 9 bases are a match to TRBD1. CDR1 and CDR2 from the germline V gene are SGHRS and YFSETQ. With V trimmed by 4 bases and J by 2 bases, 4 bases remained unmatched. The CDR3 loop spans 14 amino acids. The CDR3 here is CASSRGQGAYEQYF. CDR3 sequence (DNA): TGCGCCAGCAGCCGGGGACAGGGAGCCTACGAGCAGTACTTC.